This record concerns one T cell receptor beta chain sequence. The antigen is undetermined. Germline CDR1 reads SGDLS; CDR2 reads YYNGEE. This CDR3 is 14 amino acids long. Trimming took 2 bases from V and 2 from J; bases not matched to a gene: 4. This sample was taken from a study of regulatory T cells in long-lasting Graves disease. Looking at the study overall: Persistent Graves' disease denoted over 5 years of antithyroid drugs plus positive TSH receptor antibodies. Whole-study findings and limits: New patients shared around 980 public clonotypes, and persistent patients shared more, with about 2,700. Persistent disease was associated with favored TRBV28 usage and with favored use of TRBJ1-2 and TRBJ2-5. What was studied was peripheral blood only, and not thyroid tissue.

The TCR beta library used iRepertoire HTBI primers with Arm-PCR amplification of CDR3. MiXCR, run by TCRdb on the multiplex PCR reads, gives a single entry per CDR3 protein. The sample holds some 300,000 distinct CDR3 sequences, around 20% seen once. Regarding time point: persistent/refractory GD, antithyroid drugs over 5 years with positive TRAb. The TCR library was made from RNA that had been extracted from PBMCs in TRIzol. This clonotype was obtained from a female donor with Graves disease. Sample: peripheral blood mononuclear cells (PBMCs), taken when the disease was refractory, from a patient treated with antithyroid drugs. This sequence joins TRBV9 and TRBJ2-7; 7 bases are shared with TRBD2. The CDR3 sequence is CASSVGGGPYEQYF. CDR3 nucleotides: TGTGCCAGCAGCGTGGGCGGGGGTCCCTACGAGCAGTACTTC.